This T cell receptor beta chain emerged from a study of blood T cell repertoires in COVID-19. Looking at the study overall: Italy, Spain and the United States were the sources of the convalescent and acute COVID-19 samples. From T cells, B-cell-depleted T cells, or PBMCs came the material, which was cDNA or gDNA.

This clone was found once. In the original processing: Estimation of nucleated cell counts was performed using reference gene primer amplification. Here immunoSEQ multiplex PCR was the method, and the copy in TCRdb shows in-frame clones only, minus some. V, J and clone size reflect that table, while D and trimming were determined from the DNA. In the table there are tens of thousands of clones, more than 75% of which are singletons. The germline V gene has CDR1 MNHEY and CDR2 SVGAGI. The V end lost 2 bases, the J end lost 5 bases, and 18 bases lay between the germline ends. The CDR3 length is 16 residues.

The sequence was collected from a man aged 45-60 years with active or convalescent COVID-19. The chain links TRBV6-5 to TRBJ2-5; D is perhaps TRBD2 (7 bases). Input material: peripheral blood. The CDR3 sequence is CASSYQGGGWGETQYF. The CDR3 nucleotides are TGTGCCAGCAGTTACCAAGGCGGGGGCTGGGGGGAGACCCAGTACTTC.